Below are 27 T cell receptor beta chains sequenced from a single sample in a study of blood T cell repertoires in COVID-19. The table came from immunoSEQ multiplex PCR; TCRdb's copy has only in-frame clones and leaves some out. The profile covers roughly 180,000 clones, with roughly 84% appearing a single time and approximately 7% taken by the ten largest. The sample consisted of peripheral blood. Receptor source: an older man with COVID-19, enrolled during active disease.

The chain is built from TRBV12-3 or TRBV12-4 and TRBJ1-1; 7 bases line up with TRBD1. The CDR3 runs to 12 residues. The trim removed 6 bases at V and 3 bases at J, leaving 1 base unmatched. The CDR3 region has the DNA TGTGCCAGCAGAGGGGGCTACACTGAAGCTTTCTTT. This sequence encodes CASRGGYTEAFF.

The CDR3 DNA reads as TGTGCCAGCAGCATTAATCGGGTAAAGTGGACTGTTATAGCCAAAAACATTCAGTACTTC. Translating it yields CASSINRVKWTVIAKNIQYF. The V call is TRBV6-6, the J call TRBJ2-4; D is possibly TRBD2 (5 bases). Germline V gene data show CDR1 as MNHNY and CDR2 as SVGAGI (reference sequence). V was trimmed by 6 bases and J by 0 bases, leaving 27 bases between them. The CDR3 is made up of 20 amino acids.

This clone was counted once. The V call is TRBV5-1, the J call TRBJ1-1; 8 bases map to TRBD1. V lost 4 bases and J lost 5; bases outside the gene matches: 7. CDR1 is SGHRS, CDR2 YFSETQ, per germline. CDR3 length equals 14 residues. The CDR3 nucleotides read TGCGCCAGCAGCCCCGACAGGGGAGGGACTGAAGCTTTCTTT. It specifies CASSPDRGGTEAFF.

This clone is a singleton in its sample. V is TRBV5-5 and J is TRBJ1-1; 7 positions match TRBD1. CDR1 is SGHKS and CDR2 is YYEKEE in the germline V gene (reference sequence). V lost 7 bases, J lost 4 bases, and 7 bases stayed unmatched. The CDR3 is 13 residues long. The DNA of the CDR3 is TGTGCCAGCTTTGAACAGGGGCCCACTGAAGCTTTCTTT. Amino acid sequence: CASFEQGPTEAFF.

The chain uses TRBV4-1 and TRBJ2-1; 7 bases fit TRBD2. Germline V lookup: CDR1 MGHRA, CDR2 YSYEKL. CDR3 length: 15 amino acids. The V segment lost 4 bases and the J segment 6 bases; nucleotides outside the gene matches: 9. CDR3 nucleotide sequence: TGCGCCAGCAGCCCTAGCGGTGGTCGGGGCAATGAGCAGTTCTTC. Its translation is CASSPSGGRGNEQFF.

The V and J genes are TRBV11-3 and TRBJ2-7; 7 bases map to TRBD1. The CDR3 spans 13 residues. V was clipped by 5 bases and J by 0 bases; unmatched bases: 1. CDR1 and CDR2 (germline): SGHNT, YENEEA. This CDR3 is CASSRDSSYEQYF. The CDR3 nucleotides read TGTGCCAGCAGCCGGGACAGCTCCTACGAGCAGTACTTC.

The V gene is TRBV5-5, the J gene TRBJ1-2; D remains ambiguous. V dropped 1 base and J dropped 4 bases, with 11 bases sitting between them. The length of the CDR3 is 14 residues. Germline V gene data show CDR1 as SGHKS and CDR2 as YYEKEE (reference sequence). CDR3 loop: CASSLPQAGYGYTF. Written as DNA, the CDR3 is TGTGCCAGCAGCTTGCCTCAAGCGGGCTATGGCTACACCTTC. Filled out from reference TRBV5-5 and TRBJ1-2, the complete variable domain reads DAGVTQSPTHLIKTRGQQVTLRCSPISGHKSVSWYQQVLGQGPQFIFQYYEKEERGRGNFPDRFSARQFPNYSSELNVNALLLGDSALYLCASSLPQAGYGYTFGSGTRLTVV.

The CDR3 region has the DNA TGTGCCAGCAGTCCTCAGGACACCGGGGAGCTGTTTTTT. Encoded protein: CASSPQDTGELFF. V is TRBV12-3 or TRBV12-4 and J is TRBJ2-2; D unclear. This CDR3 contains 13 residues. Trimming removed 5 bases from V and 3 bases from J, with 7 bases in between.

This chain uses TRBV3-1 (or the pseudogene TRBV3-2) with TRBJ1-1, with D uncertain. V was trimmed by 0 bases and J by 8 bases, leaving 7 bases between them. The CDR3 contains 12 residues. Germline CDR1 is LGHDT and CDR2 is YNNKEL (reference sequence). CDR3 region: CASSQDREEAFF. The CDR3 nucleotides read TGTGCCAGCAGCCAAGACCGGGAAGAAGCTTTCTTT.

The chain employs TRBV3-1 (or the pseudogene TRBV3-2) and TRBJ1-2; a weak D match, TRBD1 (5 bases). CDR3 length equals 13 residues. Germline values: CDR1 LGHDT, CDR2 YNNKEL (reference sequence). The ends were cut back, 5 bases at V and 4 bases at J, with 11 bases in the middle. The CDR3 reads CASSSPGLYGYTF. Here the CDR3 DNA reads TGTGCCAGCAGCTCACCAGGGCTCTATGGCTACACCTTC.

The chain combines TRBV9 with TRBJ2-2; 12 positions agree with TRBD2. Germline trimming cut 1 base from V and 5 bases from J; bases unmatched to any gene: 3. The CDR3 is made up of 16 amino acids. Germline CDR1 is SGDLS and CDR2 is YYNGEE. The CDR3: CASSVTTSGGTGELFF. The CDR3 region has the DNA TGTGCCAGCAGCGTAACAACTAGCGGGGGGACCGGGGAGCTGTTTTTT.

V gene TRBV18 combines with J gene TRBJ2-5; 7 nucleotides align to TRBD1. Germline V lookup: CDR1 KGHSH, CDR2 LQKENI. This CDR3 has 15 amino acids. Losses at the gene ends were 4 bases for V and 4 bases for J; bases not matched to a gene: 9. The CDR3 loop reads CASSHRQGTRETQYF. In nucleotides, the CDR3 is TGTGCCAGCTCACACCGACAGGGTACCAGAGAGACCCAGTACTTC. Supplemented by reference TRBV18 and TRBJ2-5, the full variable domain reads NAGVMQNPRHLVRRRGQEARLRCSPMKGHSHVYWYRQLPEEGLKFMVYLQKENIIDESGMPKERFSAEFPKEGPSILRIQQVVRGDSAAYFCASSHRQGTRETQYFGPGTRLLVL.

CDR3 nucleotides: TGTGCCAGCAGCTTGAATCCAGCGGTGGTTAGCAATGAGCAGTTCTTC. It yields the protein CASSLNPAVVSNEQFF. The chain recombines TRBV5-4 with TRBJ2-1; D may be TRBD2 (5 bases). V was clipped by 1 base and J by 6 bases, with 17 bases between them. This CDR3 has 16 amino acids. Germline values: CDR1 SGHNT, CDR2 YYREEE (reference sequence).

The J gene is TRBJ1-2, the V gene TRBV19, with 8 positions matching TRBD1. This CDR3 has 15 amino acids. CDR1 is LNHDA and CDR2 is SQIVND in the germline V gene (reference sequence). V dropped 2 bases and J dropped 6; count of bases not matched to a gene: 8. In DNA form, the CDR3 reads TGTGCCAGTAGTATAACCAGGGGGCGCCCGGATGGCTACACCTTC. It encodes CASSITRGRPDGYTF.

The table lists this clone with a count of one. The chain is built from TRBV15 and TRBJ1-1, with 7 positions matching TRBD1. J was trimmed by 4 bases and V by 2 bases; bases with no gene match: 7. The CDR3 runs 15 residues. In germline, CDR1 is LNHNV, CDR2 YYDKDF (reference sequence). Here the CDR3 reads CATSRRQGWGTEAFF. The CDR3 bases are TGTGCCACCAGCAGACGACAGGGATGGGGCACTGAAGCTTTCTTT.

This chain links TRBV11-3 with TRBJ1-6, with TRBD1 as a possible D gene (6 bases). The V gene's germline CDR1 is SGHNT and CDR2 YENEEA. V was trimmed by 2 bases and J by 5 bases, leaving 10 bases between them. The CDR3 length is 15 residues. The CDR3 DNA reads TGTGCCAGCAGCTTATCAGGACAGAATAATTCACCCCTCCACTTT. Its protein product is CASSLSGQNNSPLHF.

This clone is a singleton in its sample. The rearrangement uses TRBV11-2 and TRBJ1-4; D is perhaps TRBD1 (6 bases). Between the trimmed V and J ends, which lost 2 bases and 8 bases, there was a span of 15 bases. The CDR3 sequence is 15 residues long. Germline V gene sequence: CDR1 SGHAT, CDR2 FQNNGV. The CDR3: CASSLWDTTSEKLFF. CDR3 DNA: TGTGCCAGCAGCTTATGGGACACTACGTCGGAAAAACTGTTTTTT. The whole variable domain, filled in from reference TRBV11-2 and TRBJ1-4, reads EAGVAQSPRYKIIEKRQSVAFWCNPISGHATLYWYQQILGQGPKLLIQFQNNGVVDDSQLPKDRFSAERLKGVDSTLKIQPAKLEDSAVYLCASSLWDTTSEKLFFGSGTQLSVL.

The J gene is TRBJ2-2, the V gene TRBV5-1, with 12 nucleotides matching TRBD2. The CDR3 has 16 amino acids. V dropped 4 bases and J dropped 3; count of bases not matched to a gene: 4. Germline CDR1 and CDR2: SGHRS and YFSETQ. CDR3 DNA: TGCGCCAGCAGCCCGACTAGCGGGGGTTACACCGGGGAGCTGTTTTTT. Translating gives CASSPTSGGYTGELFF.

This clone turned up a few times. The J gene is TRBJ1-3, the V gene TRBV25-1, with D perhaps matching TRBD1 (6 bases). CDR3 length: 15 residues. Germline CDR1 MGHDK, CDR2 SYGVNS. V lost 5 bases and J lost 0, with 11 bases in between. The CDR3 sequence: CASSWGPSSGNTIYF. Here the CDR3 DNA reads TGTGCCAGCAGTTGGGGGCCGTCCTCTGGAAACACCATATATTTT.

V gene TRBV19 combines with J gene TRBJ1-5; 8 positions match TRBD1. Germline trimming cut 8 bases from V and 7 bases from J; bases unmatched to any gene: 7. Germline values: CDR1 LNHDA, CDR2 SQIVND (reference sequence). This CDR3 region has 13 residues. The chain's CDR3 is CASFSGGWQPQHF. DNA for the CDR3: TGTGCCAGTTTCTCAGGGGGCTGGCAGCCCCAGCATTTT.

The chain carries TRBV19 and TRBJ1-6; the D gene is possibly TRBD1 (6 bases). The CDR3 sequence is 15 residues long. The germline V gene encodes CDR1 LNHDA and CDR2 SQIVND (reference sequence). Trimming shortened V by 8 bases and J by 0 bases, and 11 bases separated the two germline ends. The CDR3 region is CASADSSSYNSPLHF. Written as DNA, the CDR3 is TGTGCCAGTGCGGACAGCTCCTCCTATAATTCACCCCTCCACTTT.

This chain joins TRBV4-1 and TRBJ1-1; no clear D. The germline CDR1 and CDR2 sequences are MGHRA and YSYEKL. The CDR3 length is 14 residues. V gave up 0 bases and J gave up 0 bases, with 5 bases separating them. For the CDR3, the DNA is TGCGCCAGCAGCCAAGACGGGGTGAACACTGAAGCTTTCTTT. It specifies CASSQDGVNTEAFF.

This clone was counted a few times. V and J are TRBV16 and TRBJ2-3; D perhaps matches TRBD1 (5 bases). CDR1 is KGHSY and CDR2 is FQNENV in the germline V gene. The ends were cut back, 1 base at V and 4 bases at J, with 12 bases in the middle. The CDR3 is made up of 15 amino acids. The CDR3 DNA sequence: TGTGCCAGCAGCCAATTCCTGGGGCCATCAGATACGCAGTATTTT. Translated, it gives CASSQFLGPSDTQYF.

The V call is TRBV6-6, the J call TRBJ1-3; D possibly corresponds to TRBD1 (6 bases). This CDR3 has 14 residues. Germline V gene data show CDR1 as MNHNY and CDR2 as SVGAGI (reference sequence). V lost 4 bases and J 2 bases, leaving 9 bases between the germline ends. This chain's CDR3 is CASSFQGPGNTIYF. The CDR3 bases are TGTGCCAGCAGTTTTCAGGGGCCTGGAAACACCATATATTTT.

This rearrangement joins TRBV4-2 to TRBJ1-2, with 9 positions matching TRBD1. CDR3 size: 17 residues. Germline CDR1 reads LGHNA; CDR2 reads YNFKEQ. V lost 1 base, J lost 4 bases, and 10 bases stayed unmatched. CDR3 bases: TGTGCCAGCAGCCAAGTTGATACAGGGGGCAGGGGCTATGGCTACACCTTC. Protein: CASSQVDTGGRGYGYTF.

This chain joins TRBV11-1 and TRBJ2-5; TRBD2 aligns across 8 bases. Germline V gives CDR1 SGHAT, CDR2 FQDESV (reference sequence). This CDR3 contains 15 residues. With 5 bases clipped from V and 3 bases from J, the junction kept 8 bases outside the gene matches. The CDR3 DNA reads TGTGCCAGCAGCCCAGAGTATAGCGGGGAAGAGACCCAGTACTTC. This codes for CASSPEYSGEETQYF.

V gene TRBV5-1 combines with J gene TRBJ1-5, with D hard to call. The length of the CDR3 is 16 residues. The germline gives CDR1 SGHRS, CDR2 YFSETQ. Trimming stripped 0 bases from V and 0 bases from J, with 10 bases between. The CDR3 bases are TGCGCCAGCAGCTTGGAAAGTCCGGGTAGCAATCAGCCCCAGCATTTT. Translated: CASSLESPGSNQPQHF.